Following are 14 T cell receptor beta chains from one sample sequenced in a study of neurological immune-mediated disorders. MiXCR, applied by TCRdb to the 5' RACE reads, yields one record per CDR3 protein. The table shows 59,000 or so distinct CDR3 sequences, with more than 9.5% occurring only once. Sequencing input: PBMCs. The receptors stem from a woman aged 55-70 years with HTLV-1-associated myelopathy (HAM/TSP).

This clonotype is medium-sized by share. V gene TRBV6-5 combines with J gene TRBJ1-1; D is unresolved. Trimming removed 9 bases from V and 0 bases from J, with 14 bases in between. This CDR3 contains 14 residues. Germline-derived CDR1 and CDR2 are MNHEY and SVGAGI. This CDR3 reads CASKEGGMNTEAFF. In DNA, the CDR3 is TGTGCCAGTAAGGAGGGAGGGATGAACACTGAAGCTTTCTTT.

This clonotype was seen repeatedly, ten times or more. The rearrangement links TRBV9 to TRBJ2-7, with D possibly TRBD2 on 6 matching bases. V lost 0 bases and J lost 7, with 14 bases in between. There are 14 residues in the CDR3. Germline CDR1 reads SGDLS; CDR2 reads YYNGEE. CDR3 region: CASSVVAANGEQYF. CDR3 bases: TGTGCCAGCAGCGTAGTAGCGGCCAATGGGGAGCAGTACTTC.

The chain joins TRBV18 to TRBJ2-7; D gene ambiguous. Trimming stripped 4 bases from V and 7 bases from J, with 14 bases between. The germline CDR1 and CDR2 sequences are KGHSH and LQKENI. The CDR3 runs 13 residues. CDR3 sequence reads: CASSLNSPGEQYF. Here the CDR3 DNA reads TGTGCCAGCTCACTAAATTCCCCCGGGGAGCAGTACTTC.

At least ten counts were recorded for this clonotype. V usage is TRBV21-1 and J usage is TRBJ2-5; whether TRBD1, the table's D call, matches the DNA was not checked. TRBV21-1 is a pseudogene locus. This CDR3 is built from 15 residues. The CDR3 DNA sequence: TGTGCCAGCAGTACTACCAGGGGGCGGTTAGAGACCCAGTACTTC. It is translated as CASSTTRGRLETQYF.

This clonotype was detected many times. The chain employs TRBV10-3 and TRBJ2-3, with 7 bases fitting TRBD2. After removal of 8 bases from V and 1 base from J, the junction contained 12 bases not matched to a gene. Germline V CDR1 and CDR2: ENHRY, SYGVKD. The CDR3 loop spans 16 amino acids. The CDR3 is CAIAVLWLAGTDTQYF. CDR3 in DNA: TGTGCCATCGCAGTTCTGTGGCTAGCGGGCACAGATACGCAGTATTTT.

The J gene is TRBJ2-1, the V gene TRBV7-3; D is uncertain. V lost 1 base to trimming and J lost 4 bases, with 11 bases between them. This CDR3 is built from 15 residues. From germline, CDR1 is SGHTA and CDR2 FQGTGA. The CDR3 sequence: CASSLMTGVYNEQFF. CDR3 coding DNA: TGTGCCAGCAGCTTAATGACGGGTGTTTACAATGAGCAGTTCTTC.

The table lists this clonotype with many counts. The chain couples TRBV10-2 to TRBJ1-4; D gene ambiguous. The germline V and J ends were trimmed by 0 bases and 1 base, with 6 bases remaining between them. This CDR3 region has 15 residues. CDR1 and CDR2 (germline): WSHSY, SAAADI. CDR3 bases: TGCGCCAGCAGTGAGTCGGTACTAACTAATGAAAAACTGTTTTTT. Translation gives CASSESVLTNEKLFF.

This clonotype was picked up one time. The chain is built from TRBV28 and TRBJ2-2; D remains ambiguous. The CDR3 runs to 15 residues. Trimming removed 6 bases at V and 7 bases at J, with 18 bases between. CDR1 and CDR2 from the germline V gene are MDHEN and SYDVKM. The CDR3 loop reads CASSLVFPARGELFF. The CDR3 nucleotides are TGTGCCAGCAGCTTAGTCTTCCCAGCACGCGGGGAGCTGTTTTTT.

Note on this clonotype: A much larger clone differs from this one at a single base, so this may be a read error. The chain recombines TRBV18 with TRBJ2-7; D gene ambiguous. This CDR3 is 15 amino acids long. From germline, CDR1 is KGHSH and CDR2 LQKENI. CDR3 region: CASSPKPQNSYEKYF. DNA for the CDR3: TGTGCCAGCTCACCAAAACCTCAGAACTCCTACGAGAAGTACTTC.

V and J are TRBV6-5 and TRBJ1-2; TRBD1 matches 10 bases. The CDR3 spans 16 residues. With V trimmed by 2 bases and J by 5 bases, 8 bases remained unmatched. Germline V gene sequence: CDR1 MNHEY, CDR2 SVGAGI. CDR3 coding DNA: TGTGCCAGCAGTTACACGCGGACAGGGGGAACATATGGCTACACCTTC. Translating gives CASSYTRTGGTYGYTF.

This clonotype was seen repeatedly, ten times or more. The genes are TRBV12-3 or TRBV12-4 and TRBJ2-5; perhaps TRBD2 as D (5 bases). This CDR3 comprises 11 residues. Trimming stripped 5 bases from V and 6 bases from J, with 7 bases between. CDR3 in amino acids: CASSAGKTQYF. The CDR3 nucleotides are TGTGCCAGCAGTGCCGGGAAGACCCAGTACTTC.

This clonotype was observed many times. The chain couples TRBV20-1 to TRBJ2-2; 11 nucleotides match TRBD2. V lost 4 bases, J lost 3 bases, and 10 bases stayed unmatched. The CDR3 spans 17 residues. CDR1 is DFQATT and CDR2 is SNEGSKA in the germline V gene (reference sequence). The CDR3 protein is CSATIAGGGWDTGELFF. The CDR3 DNA reads TGCAGTGCTACAATAGCGGGAGGGGGCTGGGACACCGGGGAGCTGTTTTTT.

This clonotype was counted at least ten times. J is TRBJ1-3 and V is TRBV7-8, with D hard to call. The ends were cut back, 1 base at V and 0 bases at J, with 7 bases in the middle. The CDR3 contains 15 residues. The germline V gene encodes CDR1 SGHVS and CDR2 FQNEAQ. The CDR3: CASSLDAGSGNTIYF. As DNA, the CDR3 is TGTGCCAGCAGCTTAGACGCTGGCTCTGGAAACACCATATATTTT.

The table lists this clonotype with many counts. The V and J genes are TRBV18 and TRBJ1-6; 8 bases match TRBD1. The CDR3 has 15 amino acids. Germline values: CDR1 KGHSH, CDR2 LQKENI. With 5 bases clipped from V and 4 bases from J, the junction kept 4 bases outside the gene matches. The CDR3 loop is CASSSDRVYNSPLHF. CDR3 sequence (DNA): TGTGCCAGCTCATCGGACAGGGTTTATAATTCACCCCTCCACTTT.